Sequencing of this T cell receptor beta chain was carried out in a study of regulatory T cells in long-lasting Graves disease. As to time point: persistent/refractory GD, antithyroid drugs over 5 years with positive TRAb. RNA isolated from PBMCs was used to make the TCR library. This clonotype was detected ten times or more. Germline-derived CDR1 and CDR2 are LGHDT and YNNKEL (reference sequence). This CDR3 has 16 amino acids. V lost 3 bases to trimming and J lost 3 bases, with 14 bases between them. Sequencing libraries for TCR beta were prepared with iRepertoire HTBI primers and Arm-PCR of CDR3 regions. Authors' analysis steps: Across the samples, identification revealed approximately 66 TRBV and more than 11 TRBJ segments. Via MiXCR, TCRdb re-called the multiplex PCR reads, giving one row per CDR3 protein. What appears here as the V and J calls and clone size reflects TCRdb's work, not the paper's. The data hold approximately 380,000 distinct CDR3 sequences, with around 20% observed a single time.

The material sequenced was peripheral blood mononuclear cells (PBMCs), taken when the disease was refractory, from a patient treated with antithyroid drugs. This chain joins TRBV3-1 and TRBJ2-2, with TRBD1 as a possible D gene (6 bases). The receptor's source is a female donor with Graves disease. The CDR3 here is CASSQVRGTYTGELFF. Here the CDR3 DNA reads TGTGCCAGCAGCCAGGTTAGGGGGACGTACACCGGGGAGCTGTTTTTT. The variable domain in full, completed from reference TRBV3-1 and TRBJ2-2, reads DTAVSQTPKYLVTQMGNDKSIKCEQNLGHDTMYWYKQDSKKFLKIMFSYNNKELIINETVPNRFSPKSPDKAHLNLHINSLELGDSAVYFCASSQVRGTYTGELFFGEGSRLTVL.